The 32 T cell receptor beta chains in this list originate from one sample, sequenced in a study of T cells in Graves' hyperthyroidism and ophthalmopathy (dated by TCRdb to about 2019). The library came from multiplex PCR. Instrument used: Illumina HiSeq 2000. TCR beta CDR3 regions were amplified from RNA transcripts. The first round of RT-PCR for the TCR CDR3 was performed with the HTBI primer set and the Qiagen OneStep RT-PCR kit. TCRdb redid the processing of the public reads, applying fastp at Q25 and MiXCR, and retained in-frame beta chains. Each CDR3 protein gets just one entry, which takes the most common genes and DNA from the rows behind it. This sample comprises 620,000 or so distinct CDR3 sequences, roughly 15% of them detected only once. The top ten hold approximately 12% of the sample. Sample: blood. These receptors all stem from a woman aged 45-65 years with Graves' ophthalmopathy.

This clonotype was seen repeatedly, ten times or more. The chain couples TRBV27 to TRBJ1-2; D is perhaps TRBD1 (6 bases). The germline CDR1 and CDR2 sequences are MNHEY and SMNVEV (reference sequence). The CDR3 extends over 14 amino acids. V lost 2 bases and J 4 bases, leaving 11 bases between the germline ends. CDR3 protein: CASSLTDRGYGYTF. CDR3 DNA: TGTGCCAGCAGTTTAACGGACAGAGGCTATGGCTACACCTTC.

V usage is TRBV10-3 and J usage is TRBJ2-1, with D possibly matching TRBD2 (5 bases). The CDR3 runs 12 residues. Looked up from germline, CDR1 is ENHRY and CDR2 is SYGVKD. Trimming took off 0 bases at V and 11 bases at J, with 8 bases between the two ends. The CDR3 loop reads CAISESGVKQFF. The DNA of the CDR3 is TGTGCCATCAGTGAGTCGGGAGTTAAGCAGTTCTTC.

Ten or more counts support this clonotype. This chain joins TRBV28 and TRBJ2-1; 10 bases map to TRBD1. V trimming: 8 bases; J trimming: 7 bases; junction bases outside the gene matches: 11. Germline values: CDR1 MDHEN, CDR2 SYDVKM. The CDR3 covers 15 residues. The CDR3 loop is CASEPGQGIQNEQFF. CDR3 coding DNA: TGTGCCAGCGAACCGGGACAGGGGATCCAGAATGAGCAGTTCTTC.

In this sample, this clonotype turned up many times. V is TRBV7-6 and J is TRBJ2-3; D possibly corresponds to TRBD2 (7 bases). The CDR3 runs 17 residues. V was cut by 3 bases and J by 4 bases, with 20 bases left in between. Germline CDR1 reads SGHVS; CDR2 reads FNYEAQ. This CDR3 is CASSLRPGGEVADTQYF. The CDR3 nucleotides read TGTGCCAGCAGCTTGAGGCCGGGGGGCGAGGTAGCAGATACGCAGTATTTT.

This clonotype was observed a handful of times. The chain uses TRBV20-1 and TRBJ2-5, with D possibly matching TRBD1 (6 bases). Trimming stripped 8 bases from V and 1 base from J, with 20 bases between. CDR1 and CDR2 (germline): DFQATT, SNEGSKA (reference sequence). The CDR3 is 15 amino acids. The CDR3 here is CSTKQTGTRQETQYF. The CDR3 bases are TGCAGTACTAAACAAACCGGGACACGCCAAGAGACCCAGTACTTC.

This clonotype was picked up many times. The V gene is TRBV3-1, the J gene TRBJ2-2; tentatively, D is TRBD2 (6 bases). CDR3 length equals 16 residues. From germline, CDR1 is LGHDT and CDR2 YNNKEL (reference sequence). V shed 1 base and J shed 6 bases, with 15 bases lying between them. CDR3 DNA: TGTGCCAGCAGCCAAGGCGGGAAGGGAAGGGCCGGGGAGCTGTTTTTT. This translates into CASSQGGKGRAGELFF. Complete variable domain (other parts from reference TRBV3-1 and TRBJ2-2): DTAVSQTPKYLVTQMGNDKSIKCEQNLGHDTMYWYKQDSKKFLKIMFSYNNKELIINETVPNRFSPKSPDKAHLNLHINSLELGDSAVYFCASSQGGKGRAGELFFGEGSRLTVL.

This clonotype has only a few counts. V and J are TRBV20-1 and TRBJ2-2; D is unresolved. The CDR3 contains 13 residues. V dropped 6 bases and J dropped 8 bases, with 16 bases sitting between them. Germline-derived CDR1 and CDR2 are DFQATT and SNEGSKA (reference sequence). CDR3 protein: CSAPGWVGGELFF. Here the CDR3 DNA reads TGCAGTGCCCCGGGTTGGGTCGGTGGGGAGCTGTTTTTT.

This clonotype was recorded at least ten times. Here the CDR3 DNA reads TGTGCCAGCACCGGGACTAGCGGGACCGGGGAGCTGTTTTTT. Residues: CASTGTSGTGELFF. J is TRBJ2-2 and V is TRBV2; 12 nucleotides match TRBD2. CDR1 and CDR2 (germline): SNHLY, FYNNEI. J lost 5 bases, V lost 7 bases, and 2 bases had no gene match. CDR3 length: 14 amino acids.

The table lists this clonotype with many counts. The chain has TRBV7-9 and TRBJ2-1; D is undetermined. CDR3 length: 16 residues. The V end lost 2 bases, the J end lost 0 bases, and 11 bases lay between the germline ends. Per germline, CDR1 SEHNR and CDR2 FQNEAQ (reference sequence). The CDR3 loop reads CASSLYPGFSYNEQFF. In DNA, the CDR3 is TGTGCCAGCAGCTTATATCCAGGATTCTCCTACAATGAGCAGTTCTTC.

The gene calls are TRBV4-3 and TRBJ2-7, with 7 bases lining up with TRBD2. The CDR3 sequence is 15 residues long. J gave up 2 bases and V 0 bases, and 4 bases lay outside the gene matches. Germline lookup yields CDR1 LGHNA and CDR2 YSLEER. The CDR3 sequence: CASSQDPSGPYEQYF. The CDR3 DNA reads TGCGCCAGCAGCCAAGATCCTAGCGGACCCTACGAGCAGTACTTC.

This clonotype was recorded at least ten times. The genes are TRBV20-1 and TRBJ1-5; TRBD1 matches at 9 bases. The V segment lost 7 bases and the J segment 7 bases; nucleotides outside the gene matches: 5. Germline CDR1 reads DFQATT; CDR2 reads SNEGSKA (reference sequence). This CDR3 has 12 residues. CDR3 region: CSVGTGTQPQHF. The CDR3 coding sequence is TGCAGTGTCGGGACAGGGACCCAGCCCCAGCATTTT.

This clonotype was seen at least ten times. The rearrangement uses TRBV27 and TRBJ2-3, with D perhaps matching TRBD2 (6 bases). This CDR3 is built from 15 residues. Trimming removed 3 bases from V and 2 bases from J, with 12 bases in between. Germline CDR1 is MNHEY and CDR2 is SMNVEV (reference sequence). In DNA form, the CDR3 reads TGTGCCAGCAGTTTCGGAGGGAGGTACACAGATACGCAGTATTTT. Protein product: CASSFGGRYTDTQYF.

This clonotype was observed at least ten times. The gene calls are TRBV20-1 and TRBJ1-4; the D gene is possibly TRBD1 (6 bases). With 4 bases removed from V and 6 bases from J, the gap between germline ends came to 15 bases. Germline loops: CDR1 DFQATT, CDR2 SNEGSKA (reference sequence). CDR3 length equals 14 residues. CDR3 DNA: TGCAGTGCTAATATAGCGCCAGGGGATGAAAAACTGTTTTTT. Its translation is CSANIAPGDEKLFF.

In its sample, this clonotype was seen many times. CDR3 loop: CSARSGLAGVLDTQYF. CDR3 nucleotide sequence: TGCAGTGCTAGGTCGGGGCTAGCGGGAGTTTTAGATACGCAGTATTTT. This rearrangement joins TRBV20-1 to TRBJ2-3, with 10 bases aligning to TRBD2. Germline-derived CDR1 and CDR2 are DFQATT and SNEGSKA (reference sequence). There are 16 residues in the CDR3. Trimming at V came to 3 bases and at J to 5 bases, leaving 11 bases not matched to a gene.

The chain recombines TRBV6-1 with TRBJ2-7; maybe TRBD1 (6 bases). The CDR3 is 12 amino acids. Germline V CDR1 and CDR2: MNHNS, SASEGT. V lost 6 bases and J 4 bases, leaving 10 bases between the germline ends. This chain's CDR3 is CASRTTGYEQYF. The CDR3 DNA follows: TGTGCCAGCAGGACAACAGGGTACGAGCAGTACTTC.

A few counts support this clonotype. This chain joins TRBV20-1 and TRBJ1-1; D not resolved. The CDR3 covers 16 residues. V shed 0 bases and J shed 4 bases, with 18 bases lying between them. In germline, CDR1 is DFQATT, CDR2 SNEGSKA (reference sequence). DNA for the CDR3: TGCAGTGCTAGAGATCGAGAACCCCCTAGGACCACTGAAGCTTTCTTT. Translated, it gives CSARDREPPRTTEAFF.

The CDR3 sequence: CASSLGGSPHEQYF. The CDR3 bases are TGTGCCAGCAGCTTAGGGGGGAGTCCCCACGAGCAGTACTTC. This sequence joins TRBV7-3 and TRBJ2-7; D is perhaps TRBD2 (6 bases). Germline-derived CDR1 and CDR2 are SGHTA and FQGTGA. The CDR3 spans 14 residues. Trimming shortened V by 2 bases and J by 5 bases, and 13 bases separated the two germline ends.

This clonotype was observed many times. V gene TRBV24-1 combines with J gene TRBJ2-3; 11 nucleotides align to TRBD2. Per germline, CDR1 KGHDR and CDR2 SFDVKD. V lost 3 bases and J lost 1; bases outside the gene matches: 2. This CDR3 has 16 residues. The CDR3 bases are TGTGCCACCAGTGATGCGGGACTAGCGGGCACAGATACGCAGTATTTT. Translating gives CATSDAGLAGTDTQYF.

The chain carries TRBV24-1 and TRBJ2-7, with D perhaps matching TRBD1 (5 bases). Germline CDR1 KGHDR, CDR2 SFDVKD. Deletions cut 3 bases from V and 1 base from J, with 6 bases between. This CDR3 spans 13 amino acids. CDR3 nucleotide sequence: TGTGCCACCAGTGATGACAGATCCTACGAGCAGTACTTC. It specifies CATSDDRSYEQYF.

This clonotype was seen at least ten times. The rearrangement links TRBV6-2 or TRBV6-3 to TRBJ1-1; D remains ambiguous. There are 13 residues in the CDR3. Germline V lookup: CDR1 MNHEY, CDR2 SVGEGT. V lost 6 bases and J 1 base, leaving 9 bases between the germline ends. This CDR3 is CASSRTWNTEAFF. Written as DNA, the CDR3 is TGTGCCAGCAGCAGAACTTGGAACACTGAAGCTTTCTTT.

Many counts were recorded for this clonotype. V usage is TRBV6-2 or TRBV6-3 and J usage is TRBJ2-7; no clear D. CDR1 is MNHEY, CDR2 SVGEGT, per germline. This CDR3 spans 13 amino acids. Trimming left V 0 bases short and J 4 bases short, with 7 bases between. This CDR3 reads CASSYSTDYEQYF. The CDR3 coding sequence is TGTGCCAGCAGTTACTCGACCGATTACGAGCAGTACTTC.

Concerning this clonotype: One end of the junction varies from germline; a read error may be responsible. The CDR3 DNA sequence: TGTGCCGGCAGCCAAGAACGAGAGACCCAGTACTTC. Amino acid sequence: CAGSQERETQYF. V and J are TRBV14 and TRBJ2-5; D is ambiguous. The CDR3 runs to 12 residues. Germline V gene sequence: CDR1 SGHDN, CDR2 FVKESK. Drawing the rest from reference TRBV14 and TRBJ2-5, the complete variable domain is EAGVTQFPSHSVIEKGQTVTLRCDPISGHDNLYWYRRVMGKEIKFLLHFVKESKQDESGMPNNRFLAERTGGTYSTLKVQPAELEDSGVYFCAGSQERETQYFGPGTRLLVL.

This clonotype was recorded at least ten times. The gene calls are TRBV3-1 and TRBJ2-1; weak D call: TRBD2 (6 bases). This CDR3 has 14 residues. Trimming stripped 8 bases from V and 10 bases from J, with 21 bases between. Germline CDR1 is LGHDT and CDR2 is YNNKEL (reference sequence). CDR3: CASDPGFPGAEQFF. The DNA for the CDR3 is TGTGCCAGCGATCCGGGTTTTCCGGGAGCGGAGCAGTTCTTC.

J is TRBJ1-2 and V is TRBV6-2 or TRBV6-3; perhaps TRBD1 as D (5 bases). CDR1 and CDR2 (germline): MNHEY, SVGEGT. V lost 6 bases to trimming and J lost 6 bases, with 8 bases between them. The CDR3 loop spans 11 amino acids. The CDR3 loop reads CASSGTNGYTF. Here the CDR3 DNA reads TGTGCCAGCAGCGGGACGAATGGCTACACCTTC.

This clonotype has a count of ten or more. The chain employs TRBV12-3 or TRBV12-4 and TRBJ1-2, with TRBD1 identical over 8 bases. The CDR3 runs 15 residues. V gave up 6 bases and J gave up 2 bases; unmatched junction bases: 8. DNA for the CDR3: TGTGCCAGCAGACTAGGGACAGGACAAAACTATGGCTACACCTTC. Its translation: CASRLGTGQNYGYTF.

This clonotype appeared many times. This chain links TRBV28 with TRBJ1-4; 7 bases fit TRBD1. This CDR3 has 18 residues. Germline lookup yields CDR1 MDHEN and CDR2 SYDVKM. V trimming: 6 bases; J trimming: 3 bases; junction bases outside the gene matches: 16. This CDR3 is CASRAIRDSKRANEKLFF. The DNA for the CDR3 is TGTGCCAGCAGAGCAATCCGGGACAGCAAAAGGGCTAATGAAAAACTGTTTTTT.

Points on this clonotype: Possible read error: a much larger clone is one base away. The J gene is TRBJ1-1, the V gene TRBV12-3 or TRBV12-4; 8 bases line up with TRBD1. The CDR3 runs to 16 residues. The junction had 14 bases not matched to a gene; V was cut back by 8 bases and J by 3 bases. CDR3 nucleotide sequence: TGTGCCAGCCGCCGGGGGACAGGTTGGGGCGACACTGAAGCTTTCTTT. It encodes CASRRGTGWGDTEAFF.

This clonotype was recorded many times. The chain has TRBV18 and TRBJ2-7; the match to TRBD2 covers 7 bases. The germline V gene has CDR1 KGHSH and CDR2 LQKENI. V lost 8 bases and J lost 9; bases outside the gene matches: 16. The CDR3 length is 14 residues. The CDR3 region has the DNA TGTGCCAGCCGAAATTCCGGGACTAAGACTATGCAGTACTTC. It translates to CASRNSGTKTMQYF.

This clonotype has a handful of counts. This sequence joins TRBV24-1 and TRBJ2-1; 9 bases are a match to TRBD1. This CDR3 is built from 12 residues. With 8 bases clipped from V and 7 bases from J, the junction kept 2 bases outside the gene matches. The V gene's germline CDR1 is KGHDR and CDR2 SFDVKD. CDR3 residues: CATTGTGNEQFF. CDR3 nucleotide sequence: TGTGCCACCACCGGGACAGGGAATGAGCAGTTCTTC.

In this sample, this clonotype turned up many times. The chain recombines TRBV28 with TRBJ2-7, with D perhaps given as TRBD1 or TRBD2 (5 bases each). V was trimmed by 4 bases and J by 3 bases, leaving 13 bases between them. The CDR3 has 14 residues. Per the germline V gene, CDR1 is MDHEN and CDR2 is SYDVKM. This CDR3 reads CASSWGSDNYEQYF. CDR3 nucleotide sequence: TGTGCCAGCAGTTGGGGGTCGGACAACTACGAGCAGTACTTC. The full variable domain, its missing parts supplied by reference TRBV28 and TRBJ2-7, is DVKVTQSSRYLVKRTGEKVFLECVQDMDHENMFWYRQDPGLGLRLIYFSYDVKMKEKGDIPEGYSVSREKKERFSLILESASTNQTSMYLCASSWGSDNYEQYFGPGTRLTVT.

This clonotype was seen a handful of times. This sequence joins TRBV28 and TRBJ1-2; D is perhaps TRBD1 (5 bases). Germline CDR1 and CDR2: MDHEN and SYDVKM. Trimming took 4 bases from V and 3 from J, leaving 18 bases between them. The CDR3 covers 16 residues. CDR3 DNA sequence: TGTGCCAGCAGTTCTGGCGGGGGAGGGAGTTACTATGGCTACACCTTC. Translating gives CASSSGGGGSYYGYTF.

This clonotype was detected many times. One end of the junction fails to match germline, which may point to a read error. The CDR3 coding sequence is TGTGCCAGCAGCTTAGCGGGGGCCGCTAACTATGGCTACACCTTC. This encodes CASSLAGAANYGYTF. The chain employs TRBV12-3 or TRBV12-4 and TRBJ1-2, with TRBD1 as a possible D gene (6 bases). CDR3 length: 15 amino acids.